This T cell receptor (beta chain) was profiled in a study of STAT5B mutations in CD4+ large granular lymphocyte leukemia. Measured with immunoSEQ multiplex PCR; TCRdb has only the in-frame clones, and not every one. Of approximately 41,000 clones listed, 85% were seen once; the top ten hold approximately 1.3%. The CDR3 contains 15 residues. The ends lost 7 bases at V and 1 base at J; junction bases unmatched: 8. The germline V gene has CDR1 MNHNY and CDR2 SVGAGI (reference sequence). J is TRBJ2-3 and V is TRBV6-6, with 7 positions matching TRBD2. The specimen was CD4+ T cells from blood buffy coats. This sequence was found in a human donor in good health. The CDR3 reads CASNLRGGGTDTQYF. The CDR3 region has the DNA TGTGCCAGCAATCTACGGGGAGGGGGCACAGATACGCAGTATTTT.